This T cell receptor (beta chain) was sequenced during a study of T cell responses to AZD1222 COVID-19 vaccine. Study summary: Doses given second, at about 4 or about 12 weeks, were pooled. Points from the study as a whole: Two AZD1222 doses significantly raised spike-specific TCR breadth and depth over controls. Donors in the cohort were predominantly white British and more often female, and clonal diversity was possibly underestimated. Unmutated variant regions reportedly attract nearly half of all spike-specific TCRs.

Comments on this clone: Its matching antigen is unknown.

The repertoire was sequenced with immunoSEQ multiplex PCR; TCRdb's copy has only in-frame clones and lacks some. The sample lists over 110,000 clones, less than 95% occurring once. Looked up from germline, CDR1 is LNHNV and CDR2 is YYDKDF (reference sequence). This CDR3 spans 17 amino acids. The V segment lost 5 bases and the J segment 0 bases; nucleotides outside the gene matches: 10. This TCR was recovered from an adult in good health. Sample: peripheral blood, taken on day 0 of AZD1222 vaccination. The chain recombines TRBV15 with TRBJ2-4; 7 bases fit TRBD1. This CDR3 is CATSVRGSLVAKNIQYF. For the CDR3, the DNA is TGTGCCACCAGCGTCAGGGGGAGCCTGGTAGCCAAAAACATTCAGTACTTC. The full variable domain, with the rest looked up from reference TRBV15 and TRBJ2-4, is DAMVIQNPRYQVTQFGKPVTLSCSQTLNHNVMYWYQQKSSQAPKLLFHYYDKDFNNEADTPDNFQSRRPNTSFCFLDIRSPGLGDTAMYLCATSVRGSLVAKNIQYFGAGTRLSVL.